Following are 13 T cell receptor beta chains from one sample sequenced in a study of molecular identifiers for immune sequencing clone quantification. From the PCR reads, TCRdb called clonotypes with MiXCR, one entry per CDR3 protein. The sample holds approximately 550,000 distinct CDR3 sequences; 20% to 25% are singletons and the top ten take around 0.84%. Sequencing input: naive CD8+ T cells from blood, with Jurkat cell RNA spiked in. The sample's subset: FACS-sorted CD8+CD4-CCR7+CD45RA+ naive T cells. The receptors were gathered from a human donor in good health. Some libraries in this study had Jurkat cell RNA spiked in.

This clonotype was recorded a few times. The chain is built from TRBV7-8 and TRBJ1-1; D is undetermined. This CDR3 has 17 residues. Trimming cost V 4 bases and J 0 bases, with 18 bases left between them. CDR1 is SGHVS, CDR2 FQNEAQ, per germline. The CDR3 spells CASSSPGGEIMNTEAFF. DNA for the CDR3: TGTGCCAGCAGCTCACCTGGTGGGGAGATCATGAACACTGAAGCTTTCTTT.

This clonotype was observed a few times. The chain carries TRBV12-3 or TRBV12-4 and TRBJ2-1, with TRBD2 matching over 10 bases. V dropped 4 bases and J dropped 7; count of bases not matched to a gene: 7. CDR3 size: 15 residues. CDR3 DNA: TGTGCCAGCAGTTCGGAGCGGGGGGGCAGGAATGAGCAGTTCTTC. This translates into CASSSERGGRNEQFF.

This clonotype has ten or more counts. The chain carries TRBV9 and TRBJ2-7, with unresolved D. Trimming cost V 4 bases and J 3 bases, with 17 bases left between them. The CDR3 extends over 15 amino acids. The germline gives CDR1 SGDLS, CDR2 YYNGEE. This CDR3 reads CASSSGRLPLYEQYF. The CDR3 DNA reads as TGTGCCAGCAGCTCCGGGCGACTGCCGCTCTACGAGCAGTACTTC.

The gene calls are TRBV7-9 and TRBJ1-1, with D possibly TRBD1 on 5 matching bases. The V and J ends lost 1 base and 11 bases respectively, with 17 bases between them. The CDR3 consists of 14 residues. Germline V CDR1 and CDR2: SEHNR, FQNEAQ (reference sequence). CDR3 protein: CASSLGGVLYSAFF. The DNA for the CDR3 is TGTGCCAGCAGCTTAGGAGGGGTCCTCTATTCCGCTTTCTTT. Drawing the rest from reference TRBV7-9 and TRBJ1-1, the complete variable domain is DTGVSQNPRHKITKRGQNVTFRCDPISEHNRLYWYRQTLGQGPEFLTYFQNEAQLEKSRLLSDRFSAERPKGSFSTLEIQRTEQGDSAMYLCASSLGGVLYSAFFGQGTRLTVV.

This clonotype was seen a few times. The CDR3 DNA sequence: TGTGCCAGAAGCTTGGTCCACCAGGTTCCCTTTAGGGATACGCAGTATTTT. Translation: CARSLVHQVPFRDTQYF. This chain connects TRBV5-3 to TRBJ2-3, with no clear D. TRBV5-3 is flagged as an ORF with uncertain function. This CDR3 region has 17 residues. V shed 0 bases and J shed 6 bases, with 20 bases lying between them.

This clonotype has ten or more counts. CDR3 sequence reads: CSAPLPGLALDIQYF. The CDR3 DNA sequence: TGCAGTGCCCCGCTCCCCGGACTAGCGCTGGACATTCAGTACTTC. The chain carries TRBV20-1 and TRBJ2-4; 9 bases fit TRBD2. CDR3 length: 15 residues. The V and J ends lost 6 bases and 8 bases, in that order; junction bases with no gene match: 14. Germline-derived CDR1 and CDR2 are DFQATT and SNEGSKA (reference sequence).

The table lists this clonotype with many counts. The genes are TRBV27 and TRBJ1-1, with D unresolved. Germline-derived CDR1 and CDR2 are MNHEY and SMNVEV (reference sequence). The CDR3 extends over 14 amino acids. The germline V and J ends were trimmed by 3 bases and 0 bases, with 8 bases remaining between them. CDR3 nucleotides: TGTGCCAGCAGTTTGGGCCTCATGAACACTGAAGCTTTCTTT. Protein sequence: CASSLGLMNTEAFF.

This clonotype has only a few counts. This sequence joins TRBV4-3 and TRBJ2-5, with D perhaps TRBD2 (5 bases). The CDR3 extends over 16 amino acids. Per germline, CDR1 LGHNA and CDR2 YSLEER. Trimming stripped 1 base from V and 7 bases from J, with 19 bases between. The chain's CDR3 is CASSQAAGQLVLTQYF. In nucleotides, the CDR3 is TGCGCCAGCAGCCAAGCCGCTGGGCAACTAGTTTTGACCCAGTACTTC.

The sample holds a few counts of this clonotype. This chain connects TRBV27 to TRBJ1-1; 9 bases match TRBD1. J lost 6 bases, V lost 6 bases, and 5 bases had no gene match. Germline V gene sequence: CDR1 MNHEY, CDR2 SMNVEV (reference sequence). This CDR3 contains 13 residues. DNA for the CDR3: TGTGCCAGCAGGACAGGGGGAGGTTCTGAAGCTTTCTTT. Its protein product is CASRTGGGSEAFF.

The V and J genes are TRBV18 and TRBJ1-5, with 8 bases aligning to TRBD1. Per germline, CDR1 KGHSH and CDR2 LQKENI. Unmatched junction bases numbered 2, after V lost 2 bases and J lost 2 bases. This CDR3 contains 15 residues. CDR3 bases: TGTGCCAGCTCACCAACGGGACAGGGCAATCAGCCCCAGCATTTT. Its protein is CASSPTGQGNQPQHF.

At least ten counts were recorded for this clonotype. The chain has TRBV12-5 and TRBJ1-4; TRBD1 matches at 7 bases. Trimming at V came to 1 base and at J to 7 bases, leaving 9 bases not matched to a gene. The germline CDR1 and CDR2 sequences are LGHNT and FRNRAP. CDR3 size: 16 residues. CDR3 nucleotides: TGTGCTAGTGGTTTGGCCCACGGAGGGGGCGGTGAAAAACTGTTTTTT. This gives the protein CASGLAHGGGGEKLFF.

This chain links TRBV10-3 with TRBJ2-7; TRBD2 agrees at 9 bases. CDR1 and CDR2 (germline): ENHRY, SYGVKD. Unmatched junction bases numbered 6, after V lost 4 bases and J lost 2 bases. This CDR3 is 15 amino acids long. The DNA for the CDR3 is TGTGCCATCAGTGTTTCCAGCGGGGGGACCTACGAGCAGTACTTC. Amino acids: CAISVSSGGTYEQYF.

To note about this clonotype: One end of the junction is discordant with germline, which a read error may explain. This sequence joins TRBV4-1 and TRBJ1-6; tentative D call: TRBD1 (5 bases). The CDR3 covers 16 residues. CDR1 and CDR2 (germline): MGHRA, YSYEKL. CDR3 sequence (DNA): TGCGCCAGCAGCCAACAGGGCAGCTCCTATAATTCACCCCTCCGCTTT. Translated: CASSQQGSSYNSPLRF.